This is a list of T cell receptor beta chains from one sample in a study of T cells in Graves' hyperthyroidism and ophthalmopathy. TCRdb fed the multiplex PCR reads into MiXCR, producing one record per CDR3 protein. The data show more than 350,000 distinct CDR3 sequences, roughly 14% seen once. The specimen sequenced was blood. Source of these receptors: a woman aged 25 to 39 with Graves' ophthalmopathy. The CDR3 runs from the conserved cysteine through the conserved F or W. D genes are given only for firm matches. Size is stated for part of the rows, as once, few or many counts, or as a class when the clone is expanded.

-,TRBJ2-2,16,TRBV28,-,CASSLIRQANTGELFF,TGTGCCAGCAGTTTAATTAGACAGGCGAACACCGGGGAGCTGTTTTTT
-,TRBJ2-7,15,TRBV12-3/TRBV12-4,-,CASSSLRGGAGEQYF,TGTGCCAGCAGTTCCCTTCGGGGCGGGGCAGGGGAGCAGTACTTC
-,TRBJ2-2,13,TRBV20-1,many,CSANPGPAGELFF,TGCAGTGCTAATCCAGGGCCAGCCGGGGAGCTGTTTTTT
-,TRBJ1-1,13,TRBV4-1,few,CASSQDYSNEAFF,TGCGCCAGCAGCCAAGATTACAGCAATGAAGCTTTCTTT
-,TRBJ2-5,14,TRBV11-3,-,CASSLERWEETQYF,TGTGCCAGCAGCTTAGAAAGGTGGGAGGAGACCCAGTACTTC
-,TRBJ2-7,13,TRBV12-3/TRBV12-4,-,CASSFGSRNEQYF,TGTGCCAGCAGTTTTGGGTCACGAAACGAGCAGTACTTC
-,TRBJ1-2,13,TRBV10-3,-,CAISLSTNYGYTF,TGTGCCATCAGCTTAAGTACTAACTATGGCTACACCTTC
-,TRBJ2-2,14,TRBV27,many,CASSLKQNTGELFF,TGTGCCAGCAGTTTAAAACAGAACACCGGGGAGCTGTTTTTT
TRBD1,TRBJ2-5,15,TRBV5-1,-,CASSPLGQGEETQYF,TGCGCCAGCAGCCCCCTCGGACAGGGGGAAGAGACCCAGTACTTC
-,TRBJ1-1,13,TRBV25-1,few,CASSYGADAEAFF,TGTGCCAGCAGTTACGGGGCTGACGCTGAAGCTTTCTTT
-,TRBJ1-5,13,TRBV2,many,CASSERENRPQHF,TGTGCCAGCAGTGAGAGGGAAAATCGGCCCCAGCATTTT
-,TRBJ1-2,13,TRBV6-5,-,CASSQLSNYGYTF,TGTGCCAGCAGTCAACTCTCTAACTATGGCTACACCTTC
TRBD2,TRBJ2-7,15,TRBV13,many,CASSRLAGGRYEQYF,TGTGCCAGCAGCCGACTAGCGGGGGGAAGGTACGAGCAGTACTTC
-,TRBJ1-4,12,TRBV20-1,many,CSARGGGEKLFF,TGCAGTGCTAGGGGGGGGGGTGAAAAACTGTTTTTT
-,TRBJ2-1,14,TRBV5-6,-,CVASRLQDYNEQLF,TGTGTCGCCAGCAGGTTACAGGATTACAATGAGCAGCTCTTC
TRBD1,TRBJ2-3,13,TRBV19,-,CASSETGGTTQYF,TGTGCCAGTAGTGAGACAGGGGGCACTACGCAGTATTTT
-,TRBJ2-7,14,TRBV12-3/TRBV12-4,many,CASSLAPVISEQYF,TGTGCCAGCAGTTTAGCCCCGGTAATCTCGGAGCAGTACTTC
-,TRBJ1-6,16,TRBV20-1,-,CSAPNWGEGLGSPLHF,TGCAGTGCCCCAAACTGGGGGGAGGGATTGGGTTCACCCCTCCACTTT
-,TRBJ2-7,14,TRBV4-1,many,CASSQDVLLYEQYF,TGCGCCAGCAGCCAAGATGTACTTCTCTACGAGCAGTACTTC
-,TRBJ1-2,14,TRBV6-1,few,CASSYQGRDYGYTF,TGTGCCAGCAGTTATCAGGGCCGGGACTATGGCTACACCTTC
TRBD1,TRBJ2-6,20,TRBV6-5,many,CASSYSSFGTGGSGANVLTF,TGTGCCAGCAGTTACTCGAGTTTTGGGACAGGGGGTTCTGGGGCCAACGTCCTGACTTTC
-,TRBJ1-2,14,TRBV28,many,CASSLYSVRYGYTF,TGTGCCAGCAGTTTATATTCGGTACGCTATGGCTACACCTTC
-,TRBJ2-7,15,TRBV20-1,many,CSATLSRAPYSEQYF,TGCAGTGCTACCCTCTCGAGGGCTCCCTACTCCGAGCAGTACTTC
TRBD2,TRBJ2-3,16,TRBV24-1,many,CATSKTSGGVTDTQYF,TGTGCCACCAGTAAGACTAGCGGGGGAGTCACAGATACGCAGTATTTT
TRBD1,TRBJ1-2,13,TRBV6-1,few,CASSQGQLYGYTF,TGTGCCAGCAGCCAGGGACAGCTCTATGGCTACACCTTC
-,TRBJ1-2,16,TRBV9,-,CASSVATGQLNYGYTF,TGTGCCAGCAGCGTAGCTACGGGACAATTGAACTATGGCTACACCTTC
-,TRBJ2-7,12,TRBV19,-,CTSTGDTYEQYF,TGTACCAGTACGGGGGACACCTACGAGCAGTACTTC
-,TRBJ2-2,12,TRBV27,many,CASSTGIGELFF,TGTGCCAGCAGTACAGGGATCGGGGAGCTGTTTTTT
-,TRBJ2-7,13,TRBV30,many,CAWSKGISYEQYF,TGTGCCTGGAGTAAGGGTATCTCCTACGAGCAGTACTTC
TRBD2,TRBJ2-5,16,TRBV10-2,-,CASSDERGGDQETQYF,TGCGCCAGCAGTGATGAACGGGGGGGCGATCAAGAGACCCAGTACTTC
-,TRBJ2-5,17,TRBV6-6,many,CASSYSKVGPLKETQYF,TGTGCCAGCAGTTACTCGAAAGTGGGGCCACTAAAAGAGACCCAGTACTTC
TRBD1,TRBJ1-2,16,TRBV24-1,many,CATSDASGTGLDGYTF,TGTGCCACCAGTGATGCCAGCGGGACAGGGTTGGATGGCTACACCTTC
TRBD2,TRBJ2-3,16,TRBV12-3/TRBV12-4,many,CASSLPQAGGRYTQYF,TGTGCCAGCAGTTTGCCCCAGGCGGGGGGAAGGTATACGCAGTATTTT
TRBD1,TRBJ1-6,17,TRBV10-3,-,CAISDYYDREGNSPLHF,TGTGCCATCAGTGACTACTATGACAGGGAGGGAAATTCACCCCTCCACTTT
TRBD1,TRBJ1-3,20,TRBV7-8,many,CASSLAQKRGTGGFGNTIYF,TGTGCCAGCAGCTTAGCGCAGAAACGAGGCACAGGGGGCTTTGGAAACACCATATATTTT
-,TRBJ2-3,13,TRBV15,many,CATSDGSTDTQYF,TGTGCCACCAGTGACGGCAGCACAGATACGCAGTATTTT
TRBD2,TRBJ2-7,15,TRBV28,many,CASTPSGGPSYEQYF,TGTGCCAGCACCCCTAGCGGGGGACCTTCCTACGAGCAGTACTTC